Below, 10 T cell receptor beta chains from the same sample are listed, as sequenced in a study of shared clonotypes between healthy human individuals. The protocol was immunoSEQ multiplex PCR, while the TCRdb copy is restricted to in-frame clones and leaves out a portion. The sample has a few million clones, around 90% seen once. The sample comprised naive CD4+ T cells sorted from blood. Noted subset: CD45RA+ positively selected. The receptors were gathered from a young man in good health.

This clone occurred once. V and J are TRBV30 and TRBJ1-5; perhaps TRBD1 as D (5 bases). Germline assignment: CDR1 GTSNPN and CDR2 SVGIG (reference sequence). This CDR3 is 14 amino acids long. V was shortened by 4 bases and J by 1 base, with 11 bases between the two germline ends. The CDR3 DNA follows: TGTGCCTGGAAAGTGGGGGGAAGCAATCAGCCCCAGCATTTT. It is translated as CAWKVGGSNQPQHF. Variable domain in full (rest from reference TRBV30 and TRBJ1-5): SQTIHQWPATLVQPVGSPLSLECTVEGTSNPNLYWYRQAAGRGLQLLFYSVGIGQISSEVPQNLSASRPQDRQFILSSKKLLLSDSGFYLCAWKVGGSNQPQHFGDGTRLSIL.

Regarding this clone: Other DNA sequences of this sample code for an identical CDR3. The chain employs TRBV9 and TRBJ1-2; 7 positions match TRBD1. The CDR3 spans 14 residues. Germline V gene data show CDR1 as SGDLS and CDR2 as YYNGEE. After removal of 3 bases from V and 2 bases from J, the junction contained 4 bases not matched to a gene. The CDR3 sequence is CASSAGTANYGYTF. The CDR3, as DNA: TGTGCCAGCAGCGCCGGGACAGCGAACTATGGCTACACCTTC.

The chain employs TRBV30 and TRBJ2-3, with TRBD1 as a possible D gene (5 bases). The CDR3 consists of 15 residues. The V gene lost 5 bases and the J gene lost 9 bases, with 24 bases spanning the gap. Germline V CDR1 and CDR2: GTSNPN, SVGIG (reference sequence). This CDR3 reads CAWAMLGADRSTQYF. Written as DNA, the CDR3 is TGTGCCTGGGCCATGCTAGGGGCGGACCGGAGCACGCAGTATTTT.

The J gene is TRBJ2-1, the V gene TRBV10-3; TRBD2 matches 7 bases. V was pared by 2 bases and J by 0 bases, with 4 bases of the junction left unmatched. The CDR3 is made up of 16 amino acids. In germline, CDR1 is ENHRY, CDR2 SYGVKD. CDR3 region: CAISERVAGSYNEQFF. The CDR3 bases are TGTGCCATCAGTGAGAGGGTAGCGGGCTCCTACAATGAGCAGTTCTTC.

J is TRBJ2-1 and V is TRBV6-5, with TRBD1 matching over 7 bases. Germline lookup yields CDR1 MNHEY and CDR2 SVGAGI. The J segment lost 2 bases and the V segment lost 3 bases, leaving 4 bases of the junction unmatched. This CDR3 is built from 15 residues. CDR3 protein: CASSYEGTAYNEQFF. CDR3 DNA sequence: TGTGCCAGCAGTTATGAAGGGACAGCCTACAATGAGCAGTTCTTC.

This rearrangement joins TRBV6-1 to TRBJ1-3; TRBD1 might be the D (6 bases). CDR3 size: 16 residues. Germline lookup yields CDR1 MNHNS and CDR2 SASEGT. V lost 2 bases to trimming and J lost 0 bases, with 11 bases between them. The CDR3 nucleotides are TGTGCCAGCAGTGAACTTTGGACAGTCTCTGGAAACACCATATATTTT. This sequence encodes CASSELWTVSGNTIYF.

The CDR3 sequence is CASGLGAASYGYTF. As DNA, the CDR3 is TGTGCCAGCGGCTTGGGAGCAGCCAGCTATGGCTACACCTTC. This chain connects TRBV27 to TRBJ1-2, with unresolved D. Germline V CDR1 and CDR2: MNHEY, SMNVEV (reference sequence). This CDR3 region has 14 residues. Trimming shortened V by 8 bases and J by 4 bases, and 17 bases separated the two germline ends.

J is TRBJ2-5 and V is TRBV7-8; D gene uncertain. The V end was cut by 2 bases, the J end by 0 bases, with 16 bases between. The germline gives CDR1 SGHVS, CDR2 FQNEAQ. The CDR3 has 17 residues. In DNA form, the CDR3 reads TGTGCCAGCAGCTTACGGGCGTTTACTCCAAACCAAGAGACCCAGTACTTC. It specifies CASSLRAFTPNQETQYF.

This chain connects TRBV7-9 to TRBJ2-1; D is possibly TRBD2 (5 bases). Looked up from germline, CDR1 is SEHNR and CDR2 is FQNEAQ (reference sequence). The CDR3 runs 14 residues. V dropped 8 bases and J dropped 4 bases, with 15 bases sitting between them. CDR3 protein: CASPSGVTYNEQFF. DNA for the CDR3: TGTGCCAGCCCCTCCGGGGTAACATACAATGAGCAGTTCTTC.

This clone has a single count. The chain is built from TRBV7-8 and TRBJ2-1; D is unclear. The CDR3 totals 16 residues. V lost 5 bases and J 0 bases, leaving 14 bases between the germline ends. Germline loops: CDR1 SGHVS, CDR2 FQNEAQ. In DNA, the CDR3 is TGTGCCAGCAGCAAAGAAGGTCTAAGCTCCTACAATGAGCAGTTCTTC. This encodes CASSKEGLSSYNEQFF.